Reported below is one T cell receptor (beta chain). What it binds is unknown. Losses at the gene ends were 5 bases for V and 12 bases for J; bases not matched to a gene: 7. The germline V gene has CDR1 SGHTA and CDR2 FQGTGA. The CDR3 is made up of 12 amino acids. TCRdb reprocessed the 5' RACE reads via MiXCR and lists one record per CDR3 protein. The table has some 440,000 distinct CDR3 sequences, roughly 25% seen once; the top ten hold roughly an eighth. This sample stems from a study of T-cell memory formation after mild COVID-19. General observations from the study: There was a balanced CD4/CD8 profile in clones contracting day 15 to 85, and later expanders leaned CD4+. Contracting CD4+ clones lay largely in CM and EM, with CD8+ ones residing in EMRA. Nothing showed for sure that second-wave clones peaking on day 37 were SARS-CoV-2 specific. Prior to infection, memory already included some responding clones, suggesting cross-reactive memory joined.

This chain joins TRBV7-3 and TRBJ2-3, with TRBD1 matching over 8 bases. This sequence was found in an adult woman who had mild COVID-19 (a few samples of this study predate the infection). Cell type and time point are not known. Sequencing used PBMCs or a T cell subset sorted from them (not recorded which). CDR3 DNA: TGTGCCAGCAGCCCCGGGACAGGCTCACAGTATTTT. The encoded protein is CASSPGTGSQYF.